The 3 T cell receptor beta chains below were found in one sample sequenced in a study of regulatory T cells in long-lasting Graves disease. Time point denoted: newly diagnosed GD, antithyroid drugs for less than 3 months. Generation of the TCR library employed RNA extracted from PBMCs. To make TCR beta libraries, researchers used iRepertoire HTBI primers and Arm-PCR of CDR3 regions. TCRdb analysed the multiplex PCR reads with MiXCR anew, one entry per CDR3 protein. This table has 440,000 or so distinct CDR3 sequences, more than 12% appearing once. These data were also reused for a study on T cells in Graves' hyperthyroidism and ophthalmopathy.

Here the sequenced sample was peripheral blood mononuclear cells (PBMCs), taken at new diagnosis, from a patient treated with antithyroid drugs. These receptors came from a woman aged 25-40 years with Graves disease.

This clonotype came up many times. This sequence joins TRBV11-2 and TRBJ2-7, with 9 positions matching TRBD1. Germline loops: CDR1 SGHAT, CDR2 FQNNGV. The CDR3 is 15 amino acids. V gave up 4 bases and J gave up 3 bases; unmatched junction bases: 7. CDR3 DNA: TGTGCCAGCAGCTCATACAGGGGGCCCCTCTACGAGCAGTACTTC. Protein: CASSSYRGPLYEQYF. The whole variable domain, remainder taken from reference TRBV11-2 and TRBJ2-7, is EAGVAQSPRYKIIEKRQSVAFWCNPISGHATLYWYQQILGQGPKLLIQFQNNGVVDDSQLPKDRFSAERLKGVDSTLKIQPAKLEDSAVYLCASSSYRGPLYEQYFGPGTRLTVT.

About this clonotype: A far larger clone lies a single base away; this is likely a read error. This chain links TRBV11-2 with TRBJ2-3; 7 bases align to TRBD2. Gene TRBJ2-1 matches the end of the DNA better, so the J call may be wrong. The germline V gene has CDR1 SGHAT and CDR2 FQNNGV. The CDR3 contains 19 residues. In DNA, the CDR3 is TGTGCCAGCAGCTTAGGCAGGCTTGGCGGGAGCCCCACCTACAATAAGCAGTTCTTC. Protein sequence: CASSLGRLGGSPTYNKQFF.

This clonotype was picked up a small number of times. The J gene is TRBJ2-3, the V gene TRBV18; D perhaps matches TRBD2 (6 bases). The V gene's germline CDR1 is KGHSH and CDR2 LQKENI. The CDR3 length is 16 residues. The ends were cut back, 0 bases at V and 2 bases at J, with 12 bases in the middle. CDR3 region: CASSPPGREHTDTQYF. The CDR3 DNA follows: TGTGCCAGCTCACCACCAGGCCGGGAGCACACAGATACGCAGTATTTT.